This TCR beta chain was obtained from a study of blood T cell repertoires in COVID-19. Germline V gene lookup returns CDR1 WNHNN and CDR2 SYGVQD (reference sequence). The J segment lost 5 bases and the V segment lost 2 bases, leaving 5 bases of the junction unmatched. The CDR3 loop spans 15 amino acids. Sequenced by immunoSEQ multiplex PCR; TCRdb stores in-frame clones only, minus some. The sample holds approximately 210,000 clones, roughly four fifths seen once. The TCR was taken from a middle-aged woman with active or convalescent COVID-19. Input material: peripheral blood. V gene TRBV10-1 combines with J gene TRBJ2-1, with TRBD1 matching over 8 bases. CDR3 nucleotide sequence: TGCGCCAGCAGTGAGGACAGGGGAATGCACAATGAGCAGTTCTTC. As protein: CASSEDRGMHNEQFF.